Below are 8 T cell receptor beta chains sequenced from a single sample in a study of OX40 agonist ivuxolimab in advanced cancers. Using immunoSEQ multiplex PCR, the repertoire was profiled, and TCRdb retains in-frame clones only, with some absent. This table has over 65,000 clones, roughly four fifths appearing once. The sample in question was CD4+ or CD8+ T cells sorted from blood, obtained in a trial of the OX40 agonist ivuxolimab. The receptors were gathered from an adult with an advanced solid tumor such as melanoma, head and neck, liver or kidney cancer.

The chain joins TRBV25-1 to TRBJ1-6; TRBD1 matches at 10 bases. Germline lookup yields CDR1 MGHDK and CDR2 SYGVNS. The V and J ends lost 4 bases and 6 bases, in that order; junction bases with no gene match: 6. This CDR3 contains 16 residues. The CDR3 spells CASSAPGQGSNSPLHF. The CDR3 DNA reads TGTGCCAGCAGTGCCCCGGGACAGGGGTCTAATTCACCCCTCCACTTT.

In its sample, this clone was seen once. The chain couples TRBV5-6 to TRBJ2-5; 10 nucleotides align to TRBD2. Germline V gene data show CDR1 as SGHDT and CDR2 as YYEEEE. Losses at the gene ends were 3 bases for V and 0 bases for J; bases not matched to a gene: 5. The CDR3 extends over 16 amino acids. The CDR3 loop is CASSSLAGAYQETQYF. For the CDR3, the DNA is TGTGCCAGCAGCTCCCTAGCGGGGGCGTACCAAGAGACCCAGTACTTC.

The genes are TRBV29-1 and TRBJ2-1; the D call may be TRBD1 or TRBD2 (5 bases each). The CDR3 covers 11 residues. Trimming took 7 bases from V and 8 from J, leaving 12 bases between them. Per germline, CDR1 SQVTM and CDR2 ANQGSEA. The CDR3 here is CSAVREYEQFF. CDR3 coding DNA: TGCAGCGCGGTCAGGGAGTATGAGCAGTTCTTC.

This clone was picked up one time. The V call is TRBV7-6, the J call TRBJ2-7; TRBD1 matches at 8 bases. Germline V gene lookup returns CDR1 SGHVS and CDR2 FNYEAQ. J was trimmed by 7 bases and V by 5 bases; bases with no gene match: 13. This CDR3 region has 15 residues. CDR3 bases: TGTGCCAGCAGCGCGAATCGACAGGGGACGGGGGAGCAGTACTTC. Residues: CASSANRQGTGEQYF. Supplemented by reference TRBV7-6 and TRBJ2-7, the full variable domain reads GAGVSQSPRYKVTKRGQDVALRCDPISGHVSLYWYRQALGQGPEFLTYFNYEAQQDKSGLPNDRFSAERPEGSISTLTIQRTEQRDSAMYRCASSANRQGTGEQYFGPGTRLTVT.

This chain joins TRBV2 and TRBJ1-4, with 7 bases matching TRBD1. The J segment lost 8 bases and the V segment lost 4 bases, leaving 7 bases of the junction unmatched. The CDR3 loop spans 14 amino acids. The germline V gene encodes CDR1 SNHLY and CDR2 FYNNEI. The chain's CDR3 is CASSGEGAGEKLFF. CDR3 bases: TGTGCCAGCAGTGGCGAGGGGGCAGGAGAAAAACTGTTTTTT.

V gene TRBV30 combines with J gene TRBJ2-3; TRBD2 matches 7 bases. Germline V gives CDR1 GTSNPN, CDR2 SVGIG (reference sequence). Trimming removed 2 bases from V and 0 bases from J; junction bases left unmatched: 5. This CDR3 is 15 amino acids long. CDR3 nucleotide sequence: TGTGCCTGGAGTATGGCGGGAGTTAGCACAGATACGCAGTATTTT. This encodes CAWSMAGVSTDTQYF.

This clone has a count of ten or more. The CDR3 region is CASSQVSAGTGTDYEQYF. In DNA, the CDR3 is TGTGCCAGCAGCCAAGTCAGCGCCGGGACAGGGACTGACTACGAGCAGTACTTC. This chain uses TRBV4-2 with TRBJ2-7; 9 nucleotides agree with TRBD1. Germline CDR1 LGHNA, CDR2 YNFKEQ. Losses at the gene ends were 1 base for V and 3 bases for J; bases not matched to a gene: 13. The length of the CDR3 is 18 residues.

For the CDR3, the DNA is TGTGCCAGCAGCCTTAGAGGGGGGTCGACCGGGGAGCTGTTTTTT. Amino acids: CASSLRGGSTGELFF. This sequence joins TRBV7-8 and TRBJ2-2, with D perhaps being TRBD1 or TRBD2 (6 bases each). V gave up 5 bases and J gave up 5 bases, with 15 bases separating them. CDR3 size: 15 residues. The germline gives CDR1 SGHVS, CDR2 FQNEAQ.